The T cell receptor beta chain under discussion was sequenced for a study of esophageal squamous cell carcinoma under preoperative chemotherapy. Background on the study: TCR repertoires were profiled from both peripheral blood T cells and tumor-infiltrating lymphocytes. Broader study findings: After chemotherapy, TCR diversity rose significantly in peripheral T cells but not in tumor-infiltrating lymphocytes. Abundant clones tended to shrink rather than expand after paclitaxel-nedaplatin.

Germline assignment: CDR1 SGHVS and CDR2 FNYEAQ. This CDR3 is 19 amino acids long. Regarding this clonotype: Antigen unknown. A junction boundary mismatches the germline segment, possibly from a read error.

TCRdb fed the PCR reads into MiXCR, producing one record per CDR3 protein. The repertoire has approximately 30,000 distinct CDR3 sequences, 49% of them found once; the top ten carry roughly 12%. Time point in this sample: before preoperative PTX-NDP chemotherapy. Patients received paclitaxel-nedaplatin as preoperative chemotherapy before surgery. This clonotype was obtained from a human donor with esophageal squamous cell carcinoma. The donor label of this sample is uncertain. The V gene is TRBV7-6, the J gene TRBJ2-5, with 8 positions matching TRBD2. Sampling was done from a patient given preoperative chemotherapy. CDR3 amino acids: CASSLYPGLAGGDKEIQYF. The CDR3 DNA follows: TGTGCCAGCAGCTTGTATCCGGGCCTCGCGGGGGGTGACAAAGAGATCCAGTACTTC.